Presented here are 17 T cell receptor beta chains from one specimen sequenced in a study of T-cell reconstitution after alpha-beta-depleted transplantation in children. For TCRbeta, the library was prepared with unique molecular identifiers. TCRdb re-derived calls from the PCR reads in MiXCR, one entry per CDR3 protein. This sample carries about 200,000 distinct CDR3 sequences, around 7% of them seen once, and the ten largest clones take approximately 6%. The sequences come from PBMCs, collected before TCRalphabeta/CD19-depleted stem cell transplant. All receptors come from a boy younger than 10 with acute lymphoblastic leukemia, due to receive a stem cell transplant.

Comment on this clonotype: A much larger clone is a single base away; this may be a read error. The chain joins TRBV6-1 to TRBJ2-7; 13 nucleotides agree with TRBD2. This CDR3 has 17 residues. Germline V CDR1 and CDR2: MNHNS, SASEGT. The CDR3 loop is CASSRTSGSLIVNEEYF. In nucleotides, the CDR3 is TGTGCCAGCAGCCGGACTAGCGGGAGCCTCATCGTCAACGAGGAGTACTTC.

In this sample, this clonotype turned up many times. V and J are TRBV5-1 and TRBJ2-3; D remains ambiguous. Deletions cut 2 bases from V and 0 bases from J, with 7 bases between. Germline loops: CDR1 SGHRS, CDR2 YFSETQ. The CDR3 covers 14 residues. DNA of the CDR3: TGCGCCAGCAGCTTAACGGCTAGCACAGATACGCAGTATTTT. Translated, it gives CASSLTASTDTQYF.

This clonotype was detected many times. This chain connects TRBV12-3 or TRBV12-4 to TRBJ2-2; D gene uncertain. The germline V and J ends were trimmed by 6 bases and 3 bases, with 14 bases remaining between them. The CDR3 contains 15 residues. Here the CDR3 reads CASSPSRFDTGELFF. Here the CDR3 DNA reads TGTGCCAGCAGCCCTTCGCGGTTCGACACCGGGGAGCTGTTTTTT.

This clonotype appeared many times. This rearrangement joins TRBV6-5 to TRBJ1-1; D ambiguous. The V gene's germline CDR1 is MNHEY and CDR2 SVGAGI. The ends were cut back, 0 bases at V and 7 bases at J, with 9 bases in the middle. The CDR3 extends over 13 amino acids. CDR3 bases: TGTGCCAGCAGTTACTCGCTCCGACGTGAAGCTTTCTTT. Its translation is CASSYSLRREAFF.

This clonotype has a count of ten or more. The genes are TRBV12-3 or TRBV12-4 and TRBJ1-2; D not resolved. The CDR3 extends over 12 amino acids. V was clipped by 8 bases and J by 8 bases, with 15 bases between them. The CDR3 bases are TGTGCCAGCGTCGGAGGAGCAGGCGGCTACACCTTC. It is translated as CASVGGAGGYTF.

This clonotype has ten or more counts. The chain links TRBV7-2 to TRBJ2-5; tentatively, D is TRBD2 (6 bases). The CDR3 has 14 residues. Germline CDR1 and CDR2: SGHTA and FQGNSA. V lost 2 bases, J lost 1 base, and 8 bases lay in between. The CDR3: CASSLSGVQETQYF. The CDR3 region has the DNA TGTGCCAGCAGCTTATCGGGGGTCCAAGAGACCCAGTACTTC.

This clonotype has only a few counts. This sequence joins TRBV12-3 or TRBV12-4 and TRBJ1-1; 8 bases are a match to TRBD1. V shed 6 bases, J shed 5 bases, and the junction held 11 bases outside the gene matches. The CDR3 is 15 residues long. CDR3 in DNA: TGTGCCAGCAGGTTGGGGACAGGCGGGGGGACTGAAGCTTTCTTT. Translation gives CASRLGTGGGTEAFF.

This clonotype has a handful of counts. J is TRBJ2-7 and V is TRBV20-1; weak D call: TRBD2 (5 bases). Trimming left V 1 base short and J 2 bases short, with 9 bases between. CDR3 size: 13 residues. Germline assignment: CDR1 DFQATT and CDR2 SNEGSKA (reference sequence). CDR3 coding DNA: TGCAGTGCTAGAGCTAGCCAAACCTACGAGCAGTACTTC. Translated, it gives CSARASQTYEQYF.

This clonotype has a handful of counts. The V and J genes are TRBV28 and TRBJ2-1, with 9 bases that match TRBD2. The CDR3 is 14 residues long. Germline lookup yields CDR1 MDHEN and CDR2 SYDVKM. V trimming: 4 bases; J trimming: 2 bases; junction bases outside the gene matches: 0. The CDR3 spells CASSSSGTYNEQFF. Here the CDR3 DNA reads TGTGCCAGCAGTTCTAGCGGGACCTACAATGAGCAGTTCTTC. The whole variable domain, remainder taken from reference TRBV28 and TRBJ2-1, is DVKVTQSSRYLVKRTGEKVFLECVQDMDHENMFWYRQDPGLGLRLIYFSYDVKMKEKGDIPEGYSVSREKKERFSLILESASTNQTSMYLCASSSSGTYNEQFFGPGTRLTVL.

The rearrangement uses TRBV4-2 and TRBJ2-7, with 9 bases matching TRBD1. CDR1 and CDR2 from the germline V gene are LGHNA and YNFKEQ. The CDR3 length is 17 residues. J lost 4 bases, V lost 0 bases, and 10 bases had no gene match. The CDR3 DNA is TGTGCCAGCAGCCAAGAAGGGACAGGGCCCGGGGGGTACGAGCAGTACTTC. Translating gives CASSQEGTGPGGYEQYF.

Details on this clonotype: An end of the junction does not agree with germline; a read error may underlie this. This sequence joins TRBV3-1 and TRBJ2-7, with 7 bases aligning to TRBD1. The length of the CDR3 is 17 residues. Germline assignment: CDR1 LGHDT and CDR2 YNNKEL (reference sequence). The CDR3 DNA reads as TGTGCCAGCTGCCAAGGGACGGACAGGAAGAACCCCTACGAGCAGTACTTC. Protein sequence: CASCQGTDRKNPYEQYF.

The V call is TRBV2, the J call TRBJ1-1; TRBD1 might be the D (6 bases). CDR1 and CDR2 (germline): SNHLY, FYNNEI. V was pared by 7 bases and J by 1 base, with 13 bases between. The length of the CDR3 is 14 residues. CDR3 in DNA: TGTGCCAGCACGGTGGGGGGACAGAACACTGAAGCTTTCTTT. This encodes CASTVGGQNTEAFF.

The rearrangement joins TRBV7-8 to TRBJ1-4; D might be TRBD1 (6 bases). The CDR3 length is 18 residues. Germline loops: CDR1 SGHVS, CDR2 FQNEAQ. Trimming pared 5 bases from V and 0 bases from J, leaving 19 bases between. The CDR3 loop is CASSNKGVRAATNEKLFF. CDR3 nucleotides: TGTGCCAGCAGCAATAAGGGGGTCAGGGCTGCAACTAATGAAAAACTGTTTTTT. Drawing the rest from reference TRBV7-8 and TRBJ1-4, the complete variable domain is GAGVSQSPRYKVAKRGQDVALRCDPISGHVSLFWYQQALGQGPEFLTYFQNEAQLDKSGLPSDRFFAERPEGSVSTLKIQRTQQEDSAVYLCASSNKGVRAATNEKLFFGSGTQLSVL.

This clonotype has at least ten counts. The chain uses TRBV20-1 and TRBJ2-7, with D perhaps matching TRBD1 or TRBD2 (6 bases each). Germline V gives CDR1 DFQATT, CDR2 SNEGSKA (reference sequence). Trimming shortened V by 1 base and J by 4 bases, and 8 bases separated the two germline ends. The CDR3 is made up of 12 amino acids. The chain's CDR3 is CSARGGAYEQYF. The CDR3 region has the DNA TGCAGTGCTAGAGGGGGGGCATACGAGCAGTACTTC.

This clonotype came up a few times. The V and J genes are TRBV6-2 or TRBV6-3 and TRBJ2-5; 12 positions agree with TRBD2. CDR3 length equals 18 residues. Germline V gives CDR1 MNHEY, CDR2 SVGEGT. V shed 0 bases and J 1 base; nucleotides not matched to a gene: 6. CDR3 loop: CASSYSNTSGRTQETQYF. The CDR3 nucleotides read TGTGCCAGCAGTTACTCAAACACTAGCGGGAGGACCCAAGAGACCCAGTACTTC.

This clonotype was observed at least ten times. V gene TRBV20-1 combines with J gene TRBJ2-7, with 9 bases identical to TRBD1. Germline lookup yields CDR1 DFQATT and CDR2 SNEGSKA (reference sequence). With 3 bases clipped from V and 6 bases from J, the junction kept 6 bases outside the gene matches. The CDR3 loop spans 13 amino acids. For the CDR3, the DNA is TGCAGTGCTAGTGGGACAGGGCTCGGCGAGCAGTACTTC. Translation: CSASGTGLGEQYF.

This clonotype was seen many times. This chain connects TRBV2 to TRBJ1-4, with 7 bases aligning to TRBD1. Germline V CDR1 and CDR2: SNHLY, FYNNEI. V lost 5 bases, J lost 0 bases, and 6 bases stayed unmatched. CDR3 length equals 16 residues. The CDR3 protein is CASSRGRGATNEKLFF. The CDR3 DNA is TGTGCCAGCAGTCGCGGCAGGGGGGCAACTAATGAAAAACTGTTTTTT.